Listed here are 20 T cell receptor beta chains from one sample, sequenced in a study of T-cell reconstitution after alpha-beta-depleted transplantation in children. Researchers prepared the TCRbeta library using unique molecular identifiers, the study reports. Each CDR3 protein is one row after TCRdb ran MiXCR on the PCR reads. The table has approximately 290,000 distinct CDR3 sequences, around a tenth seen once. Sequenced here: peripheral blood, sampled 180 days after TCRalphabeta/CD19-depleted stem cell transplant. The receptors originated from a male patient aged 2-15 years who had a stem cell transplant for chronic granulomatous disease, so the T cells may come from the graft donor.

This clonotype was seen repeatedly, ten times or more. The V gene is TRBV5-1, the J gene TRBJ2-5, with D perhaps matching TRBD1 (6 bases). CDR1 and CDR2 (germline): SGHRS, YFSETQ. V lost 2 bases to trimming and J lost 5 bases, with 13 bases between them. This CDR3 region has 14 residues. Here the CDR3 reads CASSFQGNLETQYF. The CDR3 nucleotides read TGCGCCAGCAGCTTCCAGGGGAACTTGGAGACCCAGTACTTC.

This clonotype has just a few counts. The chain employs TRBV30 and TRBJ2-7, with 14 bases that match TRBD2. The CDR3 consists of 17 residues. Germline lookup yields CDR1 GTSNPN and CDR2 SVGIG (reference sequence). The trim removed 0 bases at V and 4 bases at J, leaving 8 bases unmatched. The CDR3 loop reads CAWSVLWTSGRWYEQYF. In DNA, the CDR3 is TGTGCCTGGAGTGTACTATGGACTAGCGGGAGGTGGTACGAGCAGTACTTC.

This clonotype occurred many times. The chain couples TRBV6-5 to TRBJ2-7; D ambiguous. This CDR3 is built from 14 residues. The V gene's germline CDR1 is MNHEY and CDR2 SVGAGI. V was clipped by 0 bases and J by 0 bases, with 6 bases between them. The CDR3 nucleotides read TGTGCCAGCAGTTACTCGCGAATCTCCTACGAGCAGTACTTC. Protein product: CASSYSRISYEQYF.

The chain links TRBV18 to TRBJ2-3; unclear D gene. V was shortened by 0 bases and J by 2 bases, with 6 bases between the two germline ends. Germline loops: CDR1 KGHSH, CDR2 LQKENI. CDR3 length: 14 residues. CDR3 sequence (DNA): TGTGCCAGCTCACCACCGGGCCCCACAGATACGCAGTATTTT. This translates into CASSPPGPTDTQYF.

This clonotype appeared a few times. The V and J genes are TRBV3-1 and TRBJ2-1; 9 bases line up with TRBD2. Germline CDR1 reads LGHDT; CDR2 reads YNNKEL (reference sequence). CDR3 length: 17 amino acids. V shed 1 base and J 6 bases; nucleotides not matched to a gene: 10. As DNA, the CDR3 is TGTGCCAGCAGCCAAGGGCTGTGGGCGGGAGGGCGCAATGAGCAGTTCTTC. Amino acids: CASSQGLWAGGRNEQFF.

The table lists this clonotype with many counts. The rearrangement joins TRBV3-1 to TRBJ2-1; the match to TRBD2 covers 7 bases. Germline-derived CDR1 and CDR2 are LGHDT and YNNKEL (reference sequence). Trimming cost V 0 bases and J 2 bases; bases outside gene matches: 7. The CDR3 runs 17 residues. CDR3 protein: CASSQDPSSGTYNEQFF. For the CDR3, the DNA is TGTGCCAGCAGCCAAGACCCGAGCAGCGGGACCTACAATGAGCAGTTCTTC.

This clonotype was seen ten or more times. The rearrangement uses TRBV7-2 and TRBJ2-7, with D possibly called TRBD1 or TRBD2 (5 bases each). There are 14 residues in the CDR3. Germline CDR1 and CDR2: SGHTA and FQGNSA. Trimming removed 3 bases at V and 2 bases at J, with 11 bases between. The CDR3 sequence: CASSLGVAAYEQYF. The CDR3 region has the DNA TGTGCCAGCAGCTTGGGGGTCGCGGCCTACGAGCAGTACTTC.

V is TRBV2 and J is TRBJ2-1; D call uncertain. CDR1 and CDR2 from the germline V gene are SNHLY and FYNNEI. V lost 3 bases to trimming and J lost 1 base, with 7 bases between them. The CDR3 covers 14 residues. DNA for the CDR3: TGTGCCAGCAGTGATGGCAGATCCTACAATGAGCAGTTCTTC. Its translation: CASSDGRSYNEQFF.

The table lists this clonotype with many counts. The CDR3 nucleotides are TGTGCCAGCAGTTACACCCATATGGGCCAAAGGACCTACGAGCAGTACTTC. Protein product: CASSYTHMGQRTYEQYF. V and J are TRBV6-5 and TRBJ2-7; the D is unclear. CDR1 is MNHEY and CDR2 is SVGAGI in the germline V gene. The V and J ends lost 2 bases and 2 bases respectively, with 19 bases between them. The CDR3 covers 17 residues.

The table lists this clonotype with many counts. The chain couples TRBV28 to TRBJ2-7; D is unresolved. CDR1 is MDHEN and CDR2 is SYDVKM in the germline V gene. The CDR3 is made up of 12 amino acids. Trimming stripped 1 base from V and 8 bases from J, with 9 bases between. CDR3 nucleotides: TGTGCCAGCAGTTTATCGGCCGTCAAGCAGTACTTC. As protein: CASSLSAVKQYF. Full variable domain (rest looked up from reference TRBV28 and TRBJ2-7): DVKVTQSSRYLVKRTGEKVFLECVQDMDHENMFWYRQDPGLGLRLIYFSYDVKMKEKGDIPEGYSVSREKKERFSLILESASTNQTSMYLCASSLSAVKQYFGPGTRLTVT.

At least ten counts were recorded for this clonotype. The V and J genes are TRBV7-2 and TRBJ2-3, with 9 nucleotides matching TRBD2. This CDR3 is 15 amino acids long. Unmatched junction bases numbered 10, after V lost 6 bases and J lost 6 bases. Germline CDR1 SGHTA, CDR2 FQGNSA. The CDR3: CASSFSGGAPDTQYF. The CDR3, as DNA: TGTGCCAGCAGTTTTAGCGGGGGAGCCCCCGATACGCAGTATTTT.

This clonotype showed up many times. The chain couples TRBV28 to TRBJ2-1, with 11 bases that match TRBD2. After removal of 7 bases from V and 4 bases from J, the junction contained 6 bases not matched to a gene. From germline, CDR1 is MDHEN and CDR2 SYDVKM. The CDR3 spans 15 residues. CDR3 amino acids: CASTTIAGGYNEQFF. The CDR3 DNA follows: TGTGCCAGCACTACGATAGCGGGAGGGTACAATGAGCAGTTCTTC. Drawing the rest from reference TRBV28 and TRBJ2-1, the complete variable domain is DVKVTQSSRYLVKRTGEKVFLECVQDMDHENMFWYRQDPGLGLRLIYFSYDVKMKEKGDIPEGYSVSREKKERFSLILESASTNQTSMYLCASTTIAGGYNEQFFGPGTRLTVL.

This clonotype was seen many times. CDR3 bases: TGTGCCAGTTCTAGGAGGATTAGAGGGGCCAATGAGCAGTTCTTC. Protein product: CASSRRIRGANEQFF. The V gene is TRBV28, the J gene TRBJ2-1; D may be TRBD1 or TRBD2 (5 bases each). The CDR3 totals 15 residues. Trimming removed 9 bases at V and 6 bases at J, with 21 bases between. Per the germline V gene, CDR1 is MDHEN and CDR2 is SYDVKM.

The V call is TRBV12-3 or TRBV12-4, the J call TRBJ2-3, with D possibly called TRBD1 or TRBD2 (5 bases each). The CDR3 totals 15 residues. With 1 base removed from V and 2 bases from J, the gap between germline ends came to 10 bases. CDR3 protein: CASSLGDGPTDTQYF. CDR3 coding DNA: TGTGCCAGCAGTTTAGGGGACGGACCCACAGATACGCAGTATTTT.

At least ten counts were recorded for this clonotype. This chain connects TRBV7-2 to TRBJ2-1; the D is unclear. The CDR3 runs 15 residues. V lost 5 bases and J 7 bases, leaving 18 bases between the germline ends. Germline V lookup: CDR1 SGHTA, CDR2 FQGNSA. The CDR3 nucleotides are TGTGCCAGCAGCGACGGGCCCCCTCTAGGAAATGAGCAGTTCTTC. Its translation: CASSDGPPLGNEQFF.

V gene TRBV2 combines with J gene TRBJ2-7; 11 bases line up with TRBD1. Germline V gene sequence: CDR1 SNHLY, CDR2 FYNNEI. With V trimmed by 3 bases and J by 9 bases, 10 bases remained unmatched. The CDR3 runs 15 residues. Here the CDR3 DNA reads TGTGCCAGCAGTGACGTTGGGACAGGGGGGAGTAGGCAGTACTTC. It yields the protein CASSDVGTGGSRQYF.

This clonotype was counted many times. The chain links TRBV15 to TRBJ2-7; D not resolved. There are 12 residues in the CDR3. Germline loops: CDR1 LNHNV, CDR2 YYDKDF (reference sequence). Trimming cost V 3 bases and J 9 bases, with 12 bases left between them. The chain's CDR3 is CATSSFVSGQYF. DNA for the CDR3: TGTGCCACCAGCAGCTTTGTGTCCGGGCAGTACTTC.

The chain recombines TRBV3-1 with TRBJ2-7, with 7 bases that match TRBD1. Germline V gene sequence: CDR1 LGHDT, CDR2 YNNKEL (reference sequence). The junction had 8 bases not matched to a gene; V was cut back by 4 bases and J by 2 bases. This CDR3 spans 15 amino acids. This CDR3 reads CASSLATTGAYEQYF. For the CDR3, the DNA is TGTGCCAGCAGCCTCGCGACTACAGGGGCCTACGAGCAGTACTTC.

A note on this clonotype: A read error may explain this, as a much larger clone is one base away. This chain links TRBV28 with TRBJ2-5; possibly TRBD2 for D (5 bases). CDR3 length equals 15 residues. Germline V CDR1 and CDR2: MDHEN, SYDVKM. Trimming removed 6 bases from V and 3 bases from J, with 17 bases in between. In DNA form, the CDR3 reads TGTGCCAGCAGGCCCCGGACTTCTCGAAAAGAGACCCAGTACTTC. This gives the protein CASRPRTSRKETQYF.

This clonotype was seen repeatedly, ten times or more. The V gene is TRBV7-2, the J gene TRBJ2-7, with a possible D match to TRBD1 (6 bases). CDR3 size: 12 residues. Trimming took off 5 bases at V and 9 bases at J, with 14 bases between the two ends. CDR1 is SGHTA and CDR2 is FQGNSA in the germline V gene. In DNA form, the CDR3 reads TGTGCCAGCAGCCATGCAGGGGCCCGGCAGTACTTC. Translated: CASSHAGARQYF.